This note documents a single T cell receptor (beta chain) sequence. The sample is drawn from a study of human T cells and chemical hapten exposure. Overall study: A 2 cm by 2 cm inner upper arm patch received 2% DPC for sensitization. Doses of diphenylcyclopropenone went to the patients' scalps weekly throughout the approximately 22-week study.

Time point noted: patch test 3, about 24 weeks after DPC sensitization. Specified treatment: therapeutic diphenylcyclopropenone sensitization with weekly scalp DPC. Alopecia patients, 18 to 70 years old and DPC-suitable, served as donors. The CDR3 extends over 15 amino acids. V was clipped by 7 bases and J by 4 bases, with 16 bases between them. Germline CDR1 and CDR2: LNHDA and SQIVND (reference sequence). The library tagged individual cDNA molecules with unique molecular identifiers. TCRdb redid the calling of the RACE reads with MiXCR, one entry per CDR3 protein. The sample has over 55,000 distinct CDR3 sequences, approximately 10% seen once.

This TCR derives from a woman in her 50s with alopecia areata. Some clones in this sample may be carry-over from other donors' samples. The starting material was whole blood, obtained in connection with sensitization to the hapten diphenylcyclopropenone (DPC). The chain links TRBV19 to TRBJ2-2, with D possibly TRBD2 on 6 matching bases. The CDR3 region is CASIPLAGSTGELFF. CDR3 coding DNA: TGTGCCAGTATCCCCCTCGCGGGAAGCACCGGGGAGCTGTTTTTT.